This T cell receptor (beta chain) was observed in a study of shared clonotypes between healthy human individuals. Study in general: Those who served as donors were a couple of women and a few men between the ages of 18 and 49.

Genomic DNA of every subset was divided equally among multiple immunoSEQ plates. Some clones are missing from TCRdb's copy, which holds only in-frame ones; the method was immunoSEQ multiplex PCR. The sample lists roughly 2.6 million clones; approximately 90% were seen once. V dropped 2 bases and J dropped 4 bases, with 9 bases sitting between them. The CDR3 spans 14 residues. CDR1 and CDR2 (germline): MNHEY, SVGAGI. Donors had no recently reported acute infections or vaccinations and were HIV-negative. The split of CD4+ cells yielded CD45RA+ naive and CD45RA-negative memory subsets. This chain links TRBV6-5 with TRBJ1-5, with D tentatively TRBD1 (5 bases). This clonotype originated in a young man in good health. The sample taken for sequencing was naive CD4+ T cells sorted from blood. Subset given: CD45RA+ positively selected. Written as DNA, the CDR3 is TGTGCCAGCAGTTACGGGGACCTTAATCAGCCCCAGCATTTT. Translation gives CASSYGDLNQPQHF.